The 14 T cell receptor beta chains given below trace back to one sample, sequenced in a study of blood T cell repertoires in COVID-19. Profiling relied on immunoSEQ multiplex PCR, and the TCRdb table lists in-frame clones only, not all of them. The sample includes a few hundred thousand clones, 85% to 90% of them seen just once. Specimen: peripheral blood. These receptors all come from a woman in her 30s with COVID-19, enrolled during active disease.

The J gene is TRBJ2-7, the V gene TRBV5-6; 9 bases map to TRBD1. V shed 4 bases, J shed 6 bases, and the junction held 8 bases outside the gene matches. The CDR3 loop spans 14 amino acids. Germline CDR1 SGHDT, CDR2 YYEEEE. The CDR3 reads CASSGGTGWAEQYF. The DNA for the CDR3 is TGTGCCAGCAGCGGAGGGACAGGGTGGGCCGAGCAGTACTTC.

CDR3 region: CASSAWTGDSYEQYF. The CDR3 DNA sequence: TGCGCCAGCAGCGCCTGGACAGGGGACTCCTACGAGCAGTACTTC. The genes are TRBV5-1 and TRBJ2-7, with 9 bases that match TRBD1. This CDR3 is built from 15 residues. The germline gives CDR1 SGHRS, CDR2 YFSETQ. V shed 4 bases and J 0 bases; nucleotides not matched to a gene: 5.

This sequence joins TRBV29-1 and TRBJ2-6; D not resolved. V gave up 4 bases and J gave up 0 bases, with 7 bases separating them. CDR3 length: 14 residues. CDR1 and CDR2 (germline): SQVTM, ANQGSEA. This CDR3 reads CSVAGSSGANVLTF. CDR3 DNA sequence: TGCAGCGTTGCGGGTAGCTCTGGGGCCAACGTCCTGACTTTC.

This chain uses TRBV5-1 with TRBJ2-7; 8 nucleotides match TRBD1. Germline V gives CDR1 SGHRS, CDR2 YFSETQ. V was pared by 5 bases and J by 0 bases, with 7 bases of the junction left unmatched. The CDR3 totals 15 residues. The CDR3 is CASRLTGVSSYEQYF. In DNA form, the CDR3 reads TGCGCCAGCAGGTTGACAGGGGTCAGCTCCTACGAGCAGTACTTC.

In DNA form, the CDR3 reads TGTGCCTGGAGACAGTCTAACTATGGCTACACCTTC. It is translated as CAWRQSNYGYTF. The chain uses TRBV30 and TRBJ1-2; D is unclear. Trimming cost V 3 bases and J 0 bases, with 5 bases left between them. Germline assignment: CDR1 GTSNPN and CDR2 SVGIG (reference sequence). The CDR3 covers 12 residues.

The rearrangement joins TRBV7-6 to TRBJ1-1; tentatively, D is TRBD1 (5 bases). V gave up 1 base and J gave up 2 bases, with 11 bases separating them. CDR3 length: 15 residues. The germline CDR1 and CDR2 sequences are SGHVS and FNYEAQ. The CDR3 loop is CASSLGQGLNTEAFF. For the CDR3, the DNA is TGTGCCAGCAGCTTAGGGCAGGGACTTAACACTGAAGCTTTCTTT.

The rearrangement joins TRBV30 to TRBJ2-1, with D unresolved. Germline CDR1 reads GTSNPN; CDR2 reads SVGIG (reference sequence). This CDR3 is 14 amino acids long. Between the trimmed V and J ends, which lost 4 bases and 0 bases, there was a span of 10 bases. CDR3 in amino acids: CAWKDISSYNEQFF. The CDR3 DNA reads as TGTGCCTGGAAAGACATCAGCTCCTACAATGAGCAGTTCTTC. Supplemented by reference TRBV30 and TRBJ2-1, the full variable domain reads SQTIHQWPATLVQPVGSPLSLECTVEGTSNPNLYWYRQAAGRGLQLLFYSVGIGQISSEVPQNLSASRPQDRQFILSSKKLLLSDSGFYLCAWKDISSYNEQFFGPGTRLTVL.

The V and J genes are TRBV28 and TRBJ2-2; 10 nucleotides match TRBD1. Germline V gene sequence: CDR1 MDHEN, CDR2 SYDVKM. V lost 7 bases, J lost 5 bases, and 7 bases stayed unmatched. The CDR3 sequence is 15 residues long. The CDR3 DNA follows: TGTGCCAGCACGACAGGGGGCGCTGGGACCGGGGAGCTGTTTTTT. It encodes CASTTGGAGTGELFF.

The J gene is TRBJ2-1, the V gene TRBV6-2 or TRBV6-3; 9 bases are a match to TRBD1. The V and J ends lost 4 bases and 10 bases, in that order; junction bases with no gene match: 8. The CDR3 loop spans 14 amino acids. Germline V lookup: CDR1 MNHEY, CDR2 SVGEGT. The chain's CDR3 is CASSWGQGFREQFF. The CDR3 nucleotides are TGTGCCAGCAGTTGGGGACAGGGATTTAGGGAGCAGTTCTTC.

V gene TRBV15 combines with J gene TRBJ2-7, with 11 bases that match TRBD2. From germline, CDR1 is LNHNV and CDR2 YYDKDF (reference sequence). This CDR3 spans 14 amino acids. V lost 7 bases to trimming and J lost 5 bases; unmatched junction nucleotides: 7. The CDR3 DNA reads TGTGCCACCACAACTAGCGGGAGTAACCACGAGCAGTACTTC. Translating it yields CATTTSGSNHEQYF.

This chain uses TRBV12-3 or TRBV12-4 with TRBJ2-3; the D is unclear. The V end was cut by 3 bases, the J end by 6 bases, with 4 bases between. This CDR3 is 11 amino acids long. The CDR3 DNA follows: TGTGCCAGCAGTTTGGCTGATACGCAGTATTTT. Protein: CASSLADTQYF.

The rearrangement joins TRBV5-1 to TRBJ1-1; unclear D gene. V was shortened by 4 bases and J by 1 base, with 11 bases between the two germline ends. CDR3 length equals 14 residues. Per germline, CDR1 SGHRS and CDR2 YFSETQ. The CDR3 bases are TGCGCCAGCAGCCAGCTGCCAGGGAACACTGAAGCTTTCTTT. Its translation: CASSQLPGNTEAFF.

This clone was seen once. The chain carries TRBV4-2 and TRBJ2-7, with 12 bases lining up with TRBD2. The length of the CDR3 is 19 residues. Per the germline V gene, CDR1 is LGHNA and CDR2 is YNFKEQ. The V gene end was trimmed by 3 bases and the J gene end by 1 base; junction bases not matched to a gene: 13. For the CDR3, the DNA is TGTGCCAGCAGCCATTTCTTTACTAGCGGGAGGATTAGGTCCTACGAGCAGTACTTC. This translates into CASSHFFTSGRIRSYEQYF.

The rearrangement links TRBV27 to TRBJ1-2; D might be TRBD1 (5 bases). The CDR3 has 13 amino acids. Germline V gene data show CDR1 as MNHEY and CDR2 as SMNVEV (reference sequence). Trimming cost V 6 bases and J 4 bases, with 12 bases left between them. The CDR3: CASSSTALYGYTF. CDR3 nucleotides: TGTGCCAGCAGCTCGACAGCGCTCTATGGCTACACCTTC.